This T cell receptor (beta chain) was identified in a study of T cells in localized non-small cell lung cancer. The study's findings and limits: One tumor region alone was sequenced, and heterogeneity therefore remains possible. A median of around 58 clones ranked among the top 100 in tumor appeared in adjacent lung.

There are a few counts of this clone. Its antigen is still unknown. This CDR3 region has 14 residues. Germline CDR1 SQVTM, CDR2 ANQGSEA. V was clipped by 6 bases and J by 3 bases; unmatched bases: 5. The method was immunoSEQ multiplex PCR; TCRdb's version includes in-frame clones alone and lacks a portion of them. Counted here are 9,500 to 14,000 clones, 29% occurring once; the ten biggest clones make up roughly 5.2%. This rearrangement joins TRBV29-1 to TRBJ2-1, with 10 nucleotides matching TRBD2. The origin of this receptor is a man between 40 and 70 years old with stage I lung adenocarcinoma. The sample in question was lung tumor tissue, obtained before any cancer treatment. The CDR3 spells CSVLTSGDYNEQFF. The CDR3 DNA follows: TGCAGCGTGTTAACTAGCGGGGACTACAATGAGCAGTTCTTC.